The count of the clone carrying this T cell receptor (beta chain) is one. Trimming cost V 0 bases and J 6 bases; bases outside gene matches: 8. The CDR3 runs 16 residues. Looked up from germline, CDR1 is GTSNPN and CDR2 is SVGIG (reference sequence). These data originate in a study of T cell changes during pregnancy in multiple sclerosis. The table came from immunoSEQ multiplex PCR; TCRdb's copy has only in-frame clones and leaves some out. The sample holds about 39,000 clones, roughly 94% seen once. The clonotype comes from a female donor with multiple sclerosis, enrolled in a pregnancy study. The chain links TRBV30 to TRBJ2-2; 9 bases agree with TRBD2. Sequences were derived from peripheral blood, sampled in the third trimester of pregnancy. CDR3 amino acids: CAWSVSGRIYPGELFF. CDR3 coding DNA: TGTGCCTGGAGTGTTAGCGGGAGAATCTACCCCGGGGAGCTGTTTTTT.